This TCR beta chain was retrieved from a study of technical replicates of blood from several donors listed by TCRdb under 2017. Comments on this clone: It lacks a known antigen. Base qualities are not provided; no much larger clone lies one nucleotide away.

The method was the immunoSEQ multiplex PCR assay. Here the immuneACCESS table is served through TCRdb, limited to in-frame sequences with V and J called. Missing clones are a known gap in these copies; in checked studies unresolved V genes cover under half, and the rest lacks a known reason. This sample holds 70,000 or so clones; about 87% were observed only once. The ten most abundant clones make up 3.5% to 5% of the sample. V is trimmed back by 4 bases and J by 2 bases, and the junction contains 7 bases that no gene match accounts for. The CDR3 covers 15 residues, taking in both the cysteine and the phenylalanine. The entry retains the CDR3 DNA only, 45 bases that are in frame from base 1. As encoded in the germline V gene (reference sequence), CDR1 is WNHNN while CDR2 is SYGVQD.

The material sequenced was PBMCs. The sequence was obtained from a human donor in good health. Some clones in this sample may be carry-over from other donors' samples. The rearrangement joined TRBV10-1 to TRBJ1-1, with 7 bases matching TRBD1. The DNA sequence is given as TGCGCCAGCAGTGCCTCCGGGACAGCCAACACTGAAGCTTTCTTT. It translates to CASSASGTANTEAFF.